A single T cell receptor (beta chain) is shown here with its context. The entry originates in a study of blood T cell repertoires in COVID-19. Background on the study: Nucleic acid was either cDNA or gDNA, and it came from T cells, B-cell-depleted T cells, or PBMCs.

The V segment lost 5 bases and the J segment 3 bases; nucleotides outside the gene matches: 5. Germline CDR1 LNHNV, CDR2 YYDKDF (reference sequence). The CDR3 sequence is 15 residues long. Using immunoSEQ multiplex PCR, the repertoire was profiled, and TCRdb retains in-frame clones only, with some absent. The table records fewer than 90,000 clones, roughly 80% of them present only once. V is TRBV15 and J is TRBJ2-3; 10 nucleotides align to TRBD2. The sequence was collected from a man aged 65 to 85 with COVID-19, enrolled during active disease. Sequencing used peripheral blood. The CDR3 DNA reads TGTGCCACCAGCCATATTAGCGGGGGGACAGATACGCAGTATTTT. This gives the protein CATSHISGGTDTQYF. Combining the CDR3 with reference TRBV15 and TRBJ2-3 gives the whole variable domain DAMVIQNPRYQVTQFGKPVTLSCSQTLNHNVMYWYQQKSSQAPKLLFHYYDKDFNNEADTPDNFQSRRPNTSFCFLDIRSPGLGDTAMYLCATSHISGGTDTQYFGPGTRLTVL.